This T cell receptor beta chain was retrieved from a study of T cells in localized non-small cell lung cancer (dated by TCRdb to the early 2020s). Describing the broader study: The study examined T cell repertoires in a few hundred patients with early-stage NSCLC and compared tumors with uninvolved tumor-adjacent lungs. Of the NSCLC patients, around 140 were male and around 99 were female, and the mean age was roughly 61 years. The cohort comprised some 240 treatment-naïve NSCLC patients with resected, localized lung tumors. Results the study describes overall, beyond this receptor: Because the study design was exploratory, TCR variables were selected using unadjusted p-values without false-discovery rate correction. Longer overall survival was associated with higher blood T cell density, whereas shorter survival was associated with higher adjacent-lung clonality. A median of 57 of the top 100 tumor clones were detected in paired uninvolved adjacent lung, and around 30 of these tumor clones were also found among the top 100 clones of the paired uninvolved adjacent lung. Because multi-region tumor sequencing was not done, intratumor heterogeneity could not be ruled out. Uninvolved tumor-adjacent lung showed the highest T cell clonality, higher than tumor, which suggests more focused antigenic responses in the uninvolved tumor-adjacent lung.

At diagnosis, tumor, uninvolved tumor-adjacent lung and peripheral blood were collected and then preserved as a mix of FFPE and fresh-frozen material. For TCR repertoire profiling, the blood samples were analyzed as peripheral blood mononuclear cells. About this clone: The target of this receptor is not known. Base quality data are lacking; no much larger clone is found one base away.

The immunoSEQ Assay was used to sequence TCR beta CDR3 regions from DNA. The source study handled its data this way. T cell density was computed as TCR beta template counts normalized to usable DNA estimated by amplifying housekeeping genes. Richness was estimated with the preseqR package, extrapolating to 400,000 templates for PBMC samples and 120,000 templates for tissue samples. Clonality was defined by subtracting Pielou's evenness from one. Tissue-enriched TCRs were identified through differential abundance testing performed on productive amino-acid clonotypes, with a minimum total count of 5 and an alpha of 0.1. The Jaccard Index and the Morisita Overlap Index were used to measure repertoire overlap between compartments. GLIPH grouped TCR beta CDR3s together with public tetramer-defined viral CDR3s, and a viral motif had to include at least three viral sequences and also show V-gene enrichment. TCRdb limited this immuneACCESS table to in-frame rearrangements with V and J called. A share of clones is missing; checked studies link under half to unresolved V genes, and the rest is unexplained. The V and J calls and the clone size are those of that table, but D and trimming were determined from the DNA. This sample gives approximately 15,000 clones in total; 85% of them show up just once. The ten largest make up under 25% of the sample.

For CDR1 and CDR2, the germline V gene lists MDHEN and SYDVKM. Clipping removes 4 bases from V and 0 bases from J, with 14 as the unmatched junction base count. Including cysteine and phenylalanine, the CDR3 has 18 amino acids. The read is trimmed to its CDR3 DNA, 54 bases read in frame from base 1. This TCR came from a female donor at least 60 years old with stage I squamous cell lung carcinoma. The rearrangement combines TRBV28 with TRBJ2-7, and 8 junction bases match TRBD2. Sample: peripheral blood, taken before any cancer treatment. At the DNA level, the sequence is TGTGCCAGCAGTTCCGTTAGCGGGAAACAGACTAGCTCCTACGAGCAGTACTTC. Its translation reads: CASSSVSGKQTSSYEQYF.